This T cell receptor (beta chain) was sequenced during a study of post-analysis software for immune sequencing data. Study-level points and caveats: When compared against controls, multiple sclerosis patients showed significantly lower normalized Chao1 diversity. Four or five TRBV segments, TRBV5-6, TRBV5-1 and TRBV20-1 among them, were found more frequent in patients than controls. When the samples were clustered directly with F measure, those that had been prepared in the same batch showed strong co-clustering.

J gave up 4 bases and V 1 base, and 4 bases lay outside the gene matches. The CDR3 sequence is 17 residues long. Germline V lookup: CDR1 SGHTA, CDR2 FQGNSA. This clonotype was detected only a few times. No antigen is known for it. The TCR beta cDNA libraries contained unique molecular identifiers. Each CDR3 protein is one row after TCRdb ran MiXCR on the PCR reads. The table lists hundreds of thousands of distinct CDR3 sequences, roughly 29% of them singletons. The sequence derives from a girl aged 10-17 years with multiple sclerosis. The chain combines TRBV7-2 with TRBJ2-3; 14 nucleotides agree with TRBD2. Sequencing was performed on blood. CDR3 loop: CASSLGLAGGPADTQYF. The CDR3 DNA reads as TGTGCCAGCAGCTTAGGACTAGCGGGGGGGCCAGCAGATACGCAGTATTTT.